Listed here are 13 T cell receptor beta chains from one sample, sequenced in a study of blood T cell repertoires in COVID-19. Method: immunoSEQ multiplex PCR; TCRdb's copy keeps in-frame clones and lacks some. The table includes roughly 200,000 clones, around 91% detected once. The sample consisted of peripheral blood. Every receptor here comes from a man aged 50-60 years with acute or convalescent COVID-19.

The chain combines TRBV6-5 with TRBJ1-2, with 7 positions matching TRBD1. This CDR3 comprises 16 residues. CDR1 and CDR2 (germline): MNHEY, SVGAGI. V was pared by 0 bases and J by 3 bases, with 7 bases of the junction left unmatched. CDR3 sequence reads: CASSYSAQGVYYGYTF. CDR3 coding DNA: TGTGCCAGCAGTTACTCCGCTCAGGGGGTTTACTATGGCTACACCTTC.

The chain has TRBV5-1 and TRBJ2-5, with TRBD2 matching 10 bases. CDR1 is SGHRS and CDR2 is YFSETQ in the germline V gene. With 6 bases clipped from V and 5 bases from J, the junction kept 13 bases outside the gene matches. This CDR3 is 16 amino acids long. CDR3 sequence reads: CASTEATSGKQETQYF. CDR3 nucleotide sequence: TGCGCCAGCACCGAAGCCACTAGCGGGAAGCAGGAGACCCAGTACTTC.

The chain combines TRBV2 with TRBJ2-1; 9 bases are a match to TRBD1. Germline V gene data show CDR1 as SNHLY and CDR2 as FYNNEI. Trimming took 11 bases from V and 8 from J; bases not matched to a gene: 10. The CDR3 has 13 amino acids. In nucleotides, the CDR3 is TGTGCCTCCACCTGGACAGGGGAGTATGAGCAGTTCTTC. Its translation is CASTWTGEYEQFF.

The rearrangement uses TRBV5-4 and TRBJ2-3, with 10 bases matching TRBD2. V shed 4 bases and J 3 bases; nucleotides not matched to a gene: 5. This CDR3 is built from 15 residues. The V gene's germline CDR1 is SGHNT and CDR2 YYREEE (reference sequence). In DNA, the CDR3 is TGTGCCAGCAGCCATAGCGGGGGGTTGACAGATACGCAGTATTTT. Translation: CASSHSGGLTDTQYF.

The rearrangement joins TRBV11-2 to TRBJ1-2; D might be TRBD1 (6 bases). The CDR3 has 14 residues. Germline CDR1 reads SGHAT; CDR2 reads FQNNGV. V lost 5 bases, J lost 4 bases, and 14 bases lay in between. The CDR3 sequence: CASSLGQIFYGYTF. In DNA form, the CDR3 reads TGTGCCAGCAGCCTAGGACAGATCTTCTATGGCTACACCTTC.

Concerning this clone itself: The germline gene is not matched at one end of the junction; a read error may be the cause. The chain joins TRBV7-9 to TRBJ2-1; 8 bases are shared with TRBD1. CDR3 length equals 13 residues. Germline V gene data show CDR1 as SEHNR and CDR2 as FQNEAQ (reference sequence). For the CDR3, the DNA is TGTGCCAACAGCTTGGGGACAGGTAATGAGCAGTTCTTC. Its translation: CANSLGTGNEQFF.

The V call is TRBV6-5, the J call TRBJ2-1; D is ambiguous. Germline CDR1 reads MNHEY; CDR2 reads SVGAGI. Trimming removed 6 bases at V and 7 bases at J, with 13 bases between. The CDR3 runs 13 residues. As DNA, the CDR3 is TGTGCCAGCAGGAAAGTCCTACGGAATGAGCAGTTCTTC. This encodes CASRKVLRNEQFF.

V gene TRBV7-2 combines with J gene TRBJ2-3; D is perhaps TRBD1 (6 bases). Trimming took 3 bases from V and 4 from J, leaving 14 bases between them. This CDR3 comprises 15 residues. Germline assignment: CDR1 SGHTA and CDR2 FQGNSA. The chain's CDR3 is CASSLTGLVADTQYF. In DNA, the CDR3 is TGTGCCAGCAGCTTGACAGGTTTAGTTGCAGATACGCAGTATTTT. Variable domain in full (rest from reference TRBV7-2 and TRBJ2-3): GAGVSQSPSNKVTEKGKDVELRCDPISGHTALYWYRQSLGQGLEFLIYFQGNSAPDKSGLPSDRFSAERTGGSVSTLTIQRTQQEDSAVYLCASSLTGLVADTQYFGPGTRLTVL.

V gene TRBV4-3 combines with J gene TRBJ1-3, with a tentative D call TRBD1 (5 bases). V lost 0 bases and J 0 bases, leaving 9 bases between the germline ends. The germline CDR1 and CDR2 sequences are LGHNA and YSLEER. The CDR3 extends over 16 amino acids. As DNA, the CDR3 is TGCGCCAGCAGCCAAGATGGGGGGGGCTCTGGAAACACCATATATTTT. Its protein product is CASSQDGGGSGNTIYF.

The V gene is TRBV6-5, the J gene TRBJ1-1; unclear D gene. V lost 6 bases, J lost 8 bases, and 13 bases lay in between. The CDR3 extends over 12 amino acids. CDR1 MNHEY and CDR2 SVGAGI come from the germline V gene. The CDR3, as DNA: TGTGCCAGCAGCCCAGGCTGGGAGGAAGCTTTCTTT. Its translation is CASSPGWEEAFF.

The chain carries TRBV5-1 and TRBJ1-5, with 7 bases identical to TRBD1. CDR3 length equals 14 residues. The J segment lost 2 bases and the V segment lost 3 bases, leaving 2 bases of the junction unmatched. In germline, CDR1 is SGHRS, CDR2 YFSETQ. The CDR3 region is CASSYGQGNQPQHF. CDR3 in DNA: TGCGCCAGCAGCTATGGACAGGGCAATCAGCCCCAGCATTTT. The whole variable domain, filled in from reference TRBV5-1 and TRBJ1-5, reads KAGVTQTPRYLIKTRGQQVTLSCSPISGHRSVSWYQQTPGQGLQFLFEYFSETQRNKGNFPGRFSGRQFSNSRSEMNVSTLELGDSALYLCASSYGQGNQPQHFGDGTRLSIL.

J is TRBJ2-1 and V is TRBV2, with 7 bases that match TRBD2. V trimming: 2 bases; J trimming: 7 bases; junction bases outside the gene matches: 8. CDR1 and CDR2 (germline): SNHLY, FYNNEI. The CDR3 totals 15 residues. DNA for the CDR3: TGTGCCAGCAGTGAAAAGACTAGCCGAGGTAATGAGCAGTTCTTC. This gives the protein CASSEKTSRGNEQFF.

The chain employs TRBV2 and TRBJ2-3; a possible D gene is TRBD2 (7 bases). This CDR3 has 15 residues. The V end lost 7 bases, the J end lost 1 base, and 15 bases lay between the germline ends. CDR1 SNHLY and CDR2 FYNNEI come from the germline V gene. CDR3 sequence reads: CASNRGGSRTDTQYF. CDR3 DNA: TGTGCCAGCAATCGCGGGGGCTCCCGCACAGATACGCAGTATTTT.